The 32 T cell receptor beta chains given below trace back to one sample, sequenced in a study of shared clonotypes between healthy human individuals. Sequenced by immunoSEQ multiplex PCR; TCRdb stores in-frame clones only, minus some. The profile covers fewer than 650,000 clones, with roughly 79% appearing a single time and around 12% taken by the ten largest. The specimen was PBMCs. The receptors were gathered from a woman between 40 and 50 years old in good health. Some clones in this sample may be carry-over from other donors' samples.

The chain couples TRBV11-2 to TRBJ2-1; D unresolved. The germline V gene encodes CDR1 SGHAT and CDR2 FQNNGV. CDR3 length: 13 residues. The V end was cut by 1 base, the J end by 8 bases, with 9 bases between. CDR3 region: CASSLGLVYEQFF. The CDR3 DNA is TGTGCCAGCAGCTTAGGGCTAGTATATGAGCAGTTCTTC.

Here the CDR3 reads CSVTYGEKLFF. Written as DNA, the CDR3 is TGCAGTGTTACTTATGGGGAAAAACTGTTTTTT. This chain uses TRBV20-1 with TRBJ1-4; no definite D call. The CDR3 runs to 11 residues. Trimming pared 7 bases from V and 8 bases from J, leaving 11 bases between. The V gene's germline CDR1 is DFQATT and CDR2 SNEGSKA (reference sequence).

The chain couples TRBV6-6 to TRBJ2-5, with D hard to call. The DNA end is a closer match to TRBJ2-7, so the J assignment may be wrong. Germline V lookup: CDR1 MNHNY, CDR2 SVGAGI (reference sequence). There are 11 residues in the CDR3. Here the CDR3 DNA reads TGTGCCAGCTCGGACGTATACGAGCAGTACTTC. Translated, it gives CASSDVYEQYF.

This clone showed up just once. J is TRBJ1-4 and V is TRBV2; the D is unclear. Germline assignment: CDR1 SNHLY and CDR2 FYNNEI. V was shortened by 2 bases and J by 2 bases, with 9 bases between the two germline ends. The CDR3 covers 15 residues. The CDR3 region has the DNA TGTGCCAGCAGTGAACCCCATGGGACTAATGAAAAACTGTTTTTT. Translated, it gives CASSEPHGTNEKLFF.

V usage is TRBV6-1 and J usage is TRBJ1-1; D is uncertain. Trimming removed 6 bases from V and 4 bases from J, with 15 bases in between. From germline, CDR1 is MNHNS and CDR2 SASEGT. The CDR3 has 14 residues. The DNA of the CDR3 is TGTGCCAGCAGCATAAGGAGTTCCCCCACTGAAGCTTTCTTT. Protein product: CASSIRSSPTEAFF.

The chain recombines TRBV15 with TRBJ1-1; D uncertain. Trimming took off 1 base at V and 1 base at J, with 7 bases between the two ends. CDR1 and CDR2 from the germline V gene are LNHNV and YYDKDF (reference sequence). The CDR3 runs 14 residues. CDR3 DNA sequence: TGTGCCACCAGCAGAGGACGGGGGAACACTGAAGCTTTCTTT. This codes for CATSRGRGNTEAFF. Using reference TRBV15 and TRBJ1-1 for the parts outside the CDR3, the full variable domain is DAMVIQNPRYQVTQFGKPVTLSCSQTLNHNVMYWYQQKSSQAPKLLFHYYDKDFNNEADTPDNFQSRRPNTSFCFLDIRSPGLGDTAMYLCATSRGRGNTEAFFGQGTRLTVV.

This clone showed up just once. This chain uses TRBV28 with TRBJ1-2; D call uncertain. The CDR3 covers 15 residues. Looked up from germline, CDR1 is MDHEN and CDR2 is SYDVKM. Between the trimmed V and J ends, which lost 3 bases and 0 bases, there was a span of 11 bases. The CDR3 DNA sequence: TGTGCCAGCAGTTTGGGAGGAGAAGCTAACTATGGCTACACCTTC. This translates into CASSLGGEANYGYTF.

This clone was detected only a few times. The chain has TRBV20-1 and TRBJ1-1; no reliable D call. This CDR3 comprises 11 residues. The germline V and J ends were trimmed by 3 bases and 6 bases, with 8 bases remaining between them. Germline lookup yields CDR1 DFQATT and CDR2 SNEGSKA (reference sequence). The CDR3 DNA is TGCAGTGCTAGCTTTAACCCTGAAGCTTTCTTT. This translates into CSASFNPEAFF.

This clone was detected many times. Distinct nucleotide sequences in the sample also encode this CDR3. This rearrangement joins TRBV30 to TRBJ1-1, with D possibly TRBD1 on 5 matching bases. Trimming pared 2 bases from V and 4 bases from J, leaving 14 bases between. Germline CDR1 and CDR2: GTSNPN and SVGIG (reference sequence). There are 14 residues in the CDR3. CDR3: CAWSQDGGSTEAFF. The CDR3 DNA sequence: TGTGCCTGGAGTCAGGACGGGGGGTCCACTGAAGCTTTCTTT.

This chain connects TRBV7-9 to TRBJ2-7; 7 positions agree with TRBD2. CDR1 is SEHNR and CDR2 is FQNEAQ in the germline V gene (reference sequence). CDR3 size: 13 residues. V lost 4 bases and J lost 2; bases outside the gene matches: 2. CDR3 DNA sequence: TGTGCCAGCAGCTCTCTAGCGGCCTACGAGCAGTACTTC. This encodes CASSSLAAYEQYF.

The chain combines TRBV5-8 with TRBJ2-2; D is perhaps TRBD1 (5 bases). The V gene's germline CDR1 is SGHTS and CDR2 YDEGEE. Trimming shortened V by 3 bases and J by 4 bases, and 16 bases separated the two germline ends. There are 16 residues in the CDR3. The CDR3 loop reads CASSSRGRASTGELFF. DNA for the CDR3: TGTGCCAGCAGCTCCCGCGGCAGGGCCAGCACCGGGGAGCTGTTTTTT.

This clone was detected a few times. The chain is built from TRBV2 and TRBJ1-1; D is undetermined. This CDR3 comprises 12 residues. With 6 bases removed from V and 6 bases from J, the gap between germline ends came to 11 bases. The germline CDR1 and CDR2 sequences are SNHLY and FYNNEI. The CDR3 coding sequence is TGTGCCAGCAGGGCCGACGGTCCTGAAGCTTTCTTT. Amino acid sequence: CASRADGPEAFF.

The chain is built from TRBV2 and TRBJ2-7; TRBD1 matches 9 bases. The CDR3 length is 14 residues. CDR1 and CDR2 (germline): SNHLY, FYNNEI. Unmatched junction bases numbered 11, after V lost 8 bases and J lost 6 bases. CDR3 nucleotide sequence: TGTGCCAGCGTACCGGGACAGGGTACGGGCGAGCAGTACTTC. Translation: CASVPGQGTGEQYF.

The chain has TRBV27 and TRBJ2-1, with TRBD2 matching over 14 bases. V was pared by 6 bases and J by 7 bases, with 5 bases of the junction left unmatched. The germline CDR1 and CDR2 sequences are MNHEY and SMNVEV (reference sequence). The CDR3 is 15 amino acids. CDR3 loop: CASSWTSGRRNEQFF. In nucleotides, the CDR3 is TGTGCCAGCAGCTGGACTAGCGGGAGGCGAAATGAGCAGTTCTTC.

This chain joins TRBV6-5 and TRBJ1-1, with 9 bases lining up with TRBD1. CDR3 length equals 15 residues. Germline V gene lookup returns CDR1 MNHEY and CDR2 SVGAGI. With 4 bases clipped from V and 4 bases from J, the junction kept 7 bases outside the gene matches. The CDR3 DNA follows: TGTGCCAGCAGTTTCACCGGGACAGGGAGCACTGAAGCTTTCTTT. Protein sequence: CASSFTGTGSTEAFF.

On this clone itself: Distinct nucleotide sequences in the sample also encode this CDR3. J is TRBJ2-5 and V is TRBV28; unclear D gene. CDR1 is MDHEN, CDR2 SYDVKM, per germline. V was shortened by 3 bases and J by 2 bases, with 7 bases between the two germline ends. CDR3 length: 13 residues. Here the CDR3 reads CASSFGTQETQYF. The DNA of the CDR3 is TGTGCCAGCAGTTTCGGCACTCAAGAGACCCAGTACTTC. The full variable domain, with the rest looked up from reference TRBV28 and TRBJ2-5, is DVKVTQSSRYLVKRTGEKVFLECVQDMDHENMFWYRQDPGLGLRLIYFSYDVKMKEKGDIPEGYSVSREKKERFSLILESASTNQTSMYLCASSFGTQETQYFGPGTRLLVL.

The chain couples TRBV18 to TRBJ2-7, with TRBD2 matching over 10 bases. The CDR3 loop spans 15 amino acids. The junction had 5 bases not matched to a gene; V was cut back by 3 bases and J by 3 bases. Germline assignment: CDR1 KGHSH and CDR2 LQKENI. The chain's CDR3 is CASSPGLAVVYEQYF. CDR3 bases: TGTGCCAGCTCACCCGGACTAGCGGTAGTCTACGAGCAGTACTTC. The whole variable domain, remainder taken from reference TRBV18 and TRBJ2-7, is NAGVMQNPRHLVRRRGQEARLRCSPMKGHSHVYWYRQLPEEGLKFMVYLQKENIIDESGMPKERFSAEFPKEGPSILRIQQVVRGDSAAYFCASSPGLAVVYEQYFGPGTRLTVT.

The chain combines TRBV7-8 with TRBJ1-2; tentatively, D is TRBD1 (5 bases). Germline V gives CDR1 SGHVS, CDR2 FQNEAQ. The CDR3 has 15 residues. The germline V and J ends were trimmed by 3 bases and 0 bases, with 11 bases remaining between them. This chain's CDR3 is CASSLGNRTNYGYTF. For the CDR3, the DNA is TGTGCCAGCAGCTTGGGGAACAGGACTAACTATGGCTACACCTTC. Filled out from reference TRBV7-8 and TRBJ1-2, the complete variable domain reads GAGVSQSPRYKVAKRGQDVALRCDPISGHVSLFWYQQALGQGPEFLTYFQNEAQLDKSGLPSDRFFAERPEGSVSTLKIQRTQQEDSAVYLCASSLGNRTNYGYTFGSGTRLTVV.

The chain couples TRBV19 to TRBJ1-5; 10 nucleotides match TRBD1. Germline values: CDR1 LNHDA, CDR2 SQIVND (reference sequence). The CDR3 contains 14 residues. The junction had 7 bases not matched to a gene; V was cut back by 10 bases and J by 4 bases. The CDR3 region is CATWTGGLNQPQHF. DNA of the CDR3: TGTGCCACCTGGACAGGGGGTCTAAATCAGCCCCAGCATTTT.

This clone was observed once. This chain links TRBV28 with TRBJ1-4; D not resolved. The CDR3 is 15 amino acids. CDR1 is MDHEN and CDR2 is SYDVKM in the germline V gene. V was cut by 3 bases and J by 4 bases, with 12 bases left in between. CDR3 coding DNA: TGTGCCAGCAGTTTGGGTGGGGTACTTAATGAAAAACTGTTTTTT. Translating gives CASSLGGVLNEKLFF.

This rearrangement joins TRBV11-2 to TRBJ2-3; D not certain. The V and J ends lost 5 bases and 0 bases respectively, with 15 bases between them. CDR1 is SGHAT and CDR2 is FQNNGV in the germline V gene. The CDR3 covers 16 residues. The CDR3 region has the DNA TGTGCCAGCAGCCCCGGGTTTCCCCTAAGCACAGATACGCAGTATTTT. This gives the protein CASSPGFPLSTDTQYF.

This chain uses TRBV2 with TRBJ2-7; D is unresolved. The germline gives CDR1 SNHLY, CDR2 FYNNEI. CDR3 length: 14 residues. The germline V and J ends were trimmed by 6 bases and 2 bases, with 14 bases remaining between them. The CDR3 spells CASSYSGAAYEQYF. Here the CDR3 DNA reads TGTGCCAGCAGCTATTCCGGCGCTGCCTACGAGCAGTACTTC.

The chain links TRBV7-7 to TRBJ2-3; perhaps D is TRBD1 or TRBD2 (7 bases each). V lost 4 bases, J lost 3 bases, and 14 bases lay in between. Per the germline V gene, CDR1 is SSHAT and CDR2 is FNYEAQ (reference sequence). The CDR3 length is 15 residues. The CDR3, as DNA: TGTGCCAGCAGCTCGTCCAGGGGGGGGACAGATACGCAGTATTTT. This encodes CASSSSRGGTDTQYF.

Details on this clone: A much larger clone lies a single base off, so this may be a read error. DNA of the CDR3: TGTGCCTACCAAAAGAGAACCATGAACACTGAAGCTTTCTTT. Protein product: CAYQKRTMNTEAFF. The J gene is TRBJ1-1, the V gene TRBV30; D is unresolved. Germline CDR1 reads GTSNPN; CDR2 reads SVGIG (reference sequence). The CDR3 is 14 amino acids. Trimming removed 7 bases at V and 0 bases at J, with 15 bases between.

The chain uses TRBV2 and TRBJ1-1, with D possibly being TRBD1 (5 bases). Germline lookup yields CDR1 SNHLY and CDR2 FYNNEI. The CDR3 runs to 14 residues. The ends were cut back, 2 bases at V and 0 bases at J, with 7 bases in the middle. The chain's CDR3 is CASSEQGVNTEAFF. CDR3 bases: TGTGCCAGCAGTGAACAGGGAGTGAACACTGAAGCTTTCTTT. Full variable domain (rest looked up from reference TRBV2 and TRBJ1-1): EPEVTQTPSHQVTQMGQEVILRCVPISNHLYFYWYRQILGQKVEFLVSFYNNEISEKSEIFDDQFSVERPDGSNFTLKIRSTKLEDSAMYFCASSEQGVNTEAFFGQGTRLTVV.

This clone has at least ten counts. The same CDR3 is also encoded by other DNA sequences in this sample. This chain joins TRBV7-9 and TRBJ1-1; D gene unclear. Germline CDR1 is SEHNR and CDR2 is FQNEAQ (reference sequence). V was trimmed by 6 bases and J by 1 base, leaving 9 bases between them. This CDR3 region has 13 residues. Here the CDR3 reads CASRMLQNTEAFF. The CDR3, as DNA: TGTGCCAGCAGAATGCTGCAGAACACTGAAGCTTTCTTT.

J is TRBJ2-1 and V is TRBV30; 9 bases align to TRBD1. From germline, CDR1 is GTSNPN and CDR2 SVGIG (reference sequence). The trim removed 5 bases at V and 14 bases at J, leaving 19 bases unmatched. CDR3 length: 15 amino acids. CDR3 protein: CAWPERDRAVRSEFF. The DNA of the CDR3 is TGTGCCTGGCCAGAACGGGACAGGGCCGTTCGGTCGGAGTTCTTC.

The V and J genes are TRBV11-3 and TRBJ2-3; D might be TRBD1 or TRBD2, each matching 5 bases. V lost 5 bases, J lost 0 bases, and 9 bases lay in between. This CDR3 has 14 amino acids. Per germline, CDR1 SGHNT and CDR2 YENEEA. DNA for the CDR3: TGTGCCAGCAGCCCGGGACGGAGCACAGATACGCAGTATTTT. This codes for CASSPGRSTDTQYF. The full variable domain, with the rest looked up from reference TRBV11-3 and TRBJ2-3, is EAGVVQSPRYKIIEKKQPVAFWCNPISGHNTLYWYLQNLGQGPELLIRYENEEAVDDSQLPKDRFSAERLKGVDSTLKIQPAELGDSAVYLCASSPGRSTDTQYFGPGTRLTVL.

The J gene is TRBJ1-1, the V gene TRBV10-3; TRBD1 might be the D (6 bases). V lost 2 bases and J lost 10, with 8 bases in between. Germline CDR1 ENHRY, CDR2 SYGVKD. The CDR3 is 11 amino acids. CDR3 sequence: CAISEGQRAFF. The CDR3 DNA sequence: TGTGCCATCAGTGAGGGACAGCGAGCTTTCTTT.

The table lists this clone with a count of one. This may be a read error: a much more frequent sequence differs by one nucleotide. V is TRBV7-9 and J is TRBJ2-7; D is ambiguous. The CDR3 contains 14 residues. CDR1 and CDR2 (germline): SEHNR, FQNEAQ (reference sequence). The CDR3 protein is CASSLAGTLEEQHF. In nucleotides, the CDR3 is TGTGCCAGCAGCTTAGCAGGCACTCTCGAAGAGCAGCACTTC.

In this sample, this clone turned up once. The chain employs TRBV7-2 and TRBJ2-2; D is uncertain. With 2 bases removed from V and 1 base from J, the gap between germline ends came to 8 bases. The V gene's germline CDR1 is SGHTA and CDR2 FQGNSA. There are 15 residues in the CDR3. The CDR3: CASSLWWGNTGELFF. The CDR3 region has the DNA TGTGCCAGCAGCTTATGGTGGGGGAACACCGGGGAGCTGTTTTTT.

V gene TRBV27 combines with J gene TRBJ2-1, with 8 bases aligning to TRBD2. In germline, CDR1 is MNHEY, CDR2 SMNVEV (reference sequence). V lost 4 bases and J lost 4; bases outside the gene matches: 15. This CDR3 comprises 18 residues. The CDR3 nucleotides read TGTGCCAGCAGTTCCCCCCATCTAGCGGGTGTGGTTTACAATGAGCAGTTCTTC. Translation gives CASSSPHLAGVVYNEQFF.